This T cell receptor (beta chain) came from a study of identical twins. Template switching supplied a universal primer site; unique molecular identifiers were carried on the cDNA. One entry per CDR3 protein results from TCRdb running MiXCR on the 5' RACE reads. The sample lists 1.5 million to 2 million distinct CDR3 sequences; under 35% were seen once. CDR1 is SGHRS and CDR2 is YFSETQ in the germline V gene. Between the trimmed V and J ends, which lost 0 bases and 6 bases, there was a span of 7 bases. The CDR3 sequence is 13 residues long. Remarks on this clonotype: Its matching antigen is unknown. A much larger clone is a single base away; this may be a read error.

General study points: There is a chance that invariant MAIT and iNKT cells partially muddied zero-insertion analyses.

The sequenced sample consisted of cord blood. This TCR derives from a newborn girl in good health. The chain is built from TRBV5-1 and TRBJ2-1; D is unresolved. CDR3 region: CASSLGQINEQFF. Written as DNA, the CDR3 is TGCGCCAGCAGCTTGGGTCAGATCAATGAGCAGTTCTTC.